Shown below are 26 T cell receptor beta chains from a single sample sequenced in a study of beta chain features in type 1 diabetes. Expressed TCRB transcripts were sequenced because the entire RNA isolate underwent reverse transcription. Using immunoSEQ multiplex PCR, the repertoire was profiled, and TCRdb retains in-frame clones only, with some absent. The table shows 900,000 or so clones, with under 20% occurring only once. Source material: naive CD4+ T cells from blood. These receptors all come from a woman younger than 35 in good health.

The V gene is TRBV9, the J gene TRBJ2-3; 10 bases are shared with TRBD2. The germline V gene encodes CDR1 SGDLS and CDR2 YYNGEE. This CDR3 comprises 14 residues. The ends lost 0 bases at V and 5 bases at J; junction bases unmatched: 0. The CDR3 region is CASSVGLAGDTQYF. CDR3 DNA sequence: TGTGCCAGCAGCGTAGGACTAGCGGGAGATACGCAGTATTTT.

The chain has TRBV7-8 and TRBJ2-5, with 8 nucleotides matching TRBD2. This CDR3 spans 15 amino acids. Germline V gene lookup returns CDR1 SGHVS and CDR2 FQNEAQ. V lost 4 bases, J lost 2 bases, and 6 bases stayed unmatched. The CDR3 DNA reads TGTGCCAGCAGCTCCAGACTAGCGCCACAAGAGACCCAGTACTTC. Its translation is CASSSRLAPQETQYF.

In this sample, this clone turned up a few times. This chain joins TRBV9 and TRBJ1-1, with a possible D match to TRBD1 (6 bases). This CDR3 is 13 amino acids long. V was clipped by 3 bases and J by 3 bases, with 9 bases between them. Looked up from germline, CDR1 is SGDLS and CDR2 is YYNGEE. CDR3 region: CASSGYRDTEAFF. CDR3 nucleotides: TGTGCCAGCAGCGGTTACAGGGACACTGAAGCTTTCTTT.

This clone showed up just a few times. The chain couples TRBV5-6 to TRBJ2-3; perhaps TRBD2 as D (5 bases). CDR3 size: 16 residues. Germline CDR1 and CDR2: SGHDT and YYEEEE. Deletions cut 5 bases from V and 2 bases from J, with 18 bases between. The CDR3 spells CASSPPILAVTDTQYF. DNA for the CDR3: TGTGCCAGCAGTCCTCCGATTCTAGCAGTCACAGATACGCAGTATTTT.

The gene calls are TRBV6-1 and TRBJ2-5; D gene ambiguous. Germline CDR1 and CDR2: MNHNS and SASEGT. The V end lost 2 bases, the J end lost 5 bases, and 9 bases lay between the germline ends. There are 13 residues in the CDR3. CDR3 DNA sequence: TGTGCCAGCAGTGAAAAGGGAATGGAGACCCAGTACTTC. This sequence encodes CASSEKGMETQYF.

CDR3 nucleotides: TGCAGCGTTGGGCACCATCGGGGGGCGGGAGTAGCCTACAATGAGCAGTTCTTC. Its protein product is CSVGHHRGAGVAYNEQFF. The V call is TRBV29-1, the J call TRBJ2-1; possibly TRBD2 for D (7 bases). CDR1 and CDR2 (germline): SQVTM, ANQGSEA. V was clipped by 4 bases and J by 2 bases, with 24 bases between them. CDR3 size: 18 residues.

This clone turned up a few times. V usage is TRBV2 and J usage is TRBJ2-5; 11 bases map to TRBD2. CDR1 is SNHLY and CDR2 is FYNNEI in the germline V gene. The CDR3 covers 15 residues. After removal of 6 bases from V and 0 bases from J, the junction contained 3 bases not matched to a gene. The CDR3 protein is CASRTGLADQETQYF. In DNA, the CDR3 is TGTGCCAGCAGAACGGGACTAGCGGACCAAGAGACCCAGTACTTC.

The V call is TRBV6-5, the J call TRBJ2-1, with D possibly called TRBD1 or TRBD2 (6 bases each). CDR3 length: 16 residues. Trimming stripped 0 bases from V and 7 bases from J, with 16 bases between. CDR1 and CDR2 from the germline V gene are MNHEY and SVGAGI. CDR3 in DNA: TGTGCCAGCAGTTACTCCATGTCCTGGGGGGCAAATGAGCAGTTCTTC. Translation: CASSYSMSWGANEQFF.

This clone was detected only a few times. The chain uses TRBV9 and TRBJ1-1; D not certain. V gave up 1 base and J gave up 0 bases, with 7 bases separating them. There are 14 residues in the CDR3. Per germline, CDR1 SGDLS and CDR2 YYNGEE. The CDR3 is CASSVTDVNTEAFF. Here the CDR3 DNA reads TGTGCCAGCAGCGTAACCGATGTGAACACTGAAGCTTTCTTT.

This clone has only a few counts. This chain connects TRBV30 to TRBJ2-1, with D tentatively TRBD2 (6 bases). CDR1 is GTSNPN, CDR2 SVGIG, per germline (reference sequence). This CDR3 is built from 15 residues. The V and J ends lost 2 bases and 0 bases respectively, with 11 bases between them. This CDR3 reads CAWSPYGSSYNEQFF. DNA of the CDR3: TGTGCCTGGAGTCCCTACGGGAGCTCCTACAATGAGCAGTTCTTC. Full variable domain (missing parts from reference TRBV30 and TRBJ2-1): SQTIHQWPATLVQPVGSPLSLECTVEGTSNPNLYWYRQAAGRGLQLLFYSVGIGQISSEVPQNLSASRPQDRQFILSSKKLLLSDSGFYLCAWSPYGSSYNEQFFGPGTRLTVL.

The chain is built from TRBV28 and TRBJ1-1, with D possibly matching TRBD1 (5 bases). V was cut by 7 bases and J by 3 bases, with 18 bases left in between. Germline CDR1 is MDHEN and CDR2 is SYDVKM. There are 15 residues in the CDR3. The CDR3 DNA is TGTGCCAGCACACCAAGCGGGGCAGGACACACTGAAGCTTTCTTT. It codes for CASTPSGAGHTEAFF.

This clone was observed a handful of times. The chain combines TRBV28 with TRBJ2-3; D is undetermined. Germline-derived CDR1 and CDR2 are MDHEN and SYDVKM. Trimming removed 4 bases at V and 2 bases at J, with 13 bases between. The CDR3 has 15 residues. Written as DNA, the CDR3 is TGTGCCAGCAGTTCTTCCTTACTGAACACAGATACGCAGTATTTT. This encodes CASSSSLLNTDTQYF.

The CDR3 nucleotides are TGTGCCATCAGTGAGTCTGATGGACTACCGCCCTACGAGCAGTACTTC. Amino acid sequence: CAISESDGLPPYEQYF. The chain couples TRBV10-3 to TRBJ2-7; possibly TRBD2 for D (6 bases). CDR3 length equals 16 residues. Germline V gene sequence: CDR1 ENHRY, CDR2 SYGVKD. Trimming cost V 0 bases and J 2 bases, with 14 bases left between them.

The chain combines TRBV6-6 with TRBJ2-7; maybe TRBD1 (5 bases). Germline assignment: CDR1 MNHNY and CDR2 SVGAGI (reference sequence). The CDR3 length is 13 residues. The ends were cut back, 3 bases at V and 6 bases at J, with 12 bases in the middle. In nucleotides, the CDR3 is TGTGCCAGCAGTTATATCCCAGGGATCGAGCAGTACTTC. Its protein product is CASSYIPGIEQYF.

The rearrangement joins TRBV5-4 to TRBJ2-7; D is perhaps TRBD1 or TRBD2 (5 bases each). Germline V gene data show CDR1 as SGHNT and CDR2 as YYREEE (reference sequence). Trimming took 2 bases from V and 6 from J, leaving 18 bases between them. The CDR3 sequence is 15 residues long. CDR3 in amino acids: CASSLGTYRRGEQYF. Written as DNA, the CDR3 is TGTGCCAGCAGCTTAGGGACCTATCGTCGTGGCGAGCAGTACTTC.

The chain uses TRBV6-1 and TRBJ1-1; D possibly corresponds to TRBD1 (5 bases). V lost 1 base, J lost 7 bases, and 13 bases lay in between. The CDR3 sequence is 14 residues long. The V gene's germline CDR1 is MNHNS and CDR2 SASEGT. This CDR3 is CASSEVLGAGEAFF. CDR3 nucleotides: TGTGCCAGCAGTGAAGTATTAGGGGCCGGTGAAGCTTTCTTT.

This chain joins TRBV4-1 and TRBJ2-5; a weak D match, TRBD2 (6 bases). Trimming stripped 2 bases from V and 4 bases from J, with 20 bases between. The CDR3 runs to 17 residues. Germline V gives CDR1 MGHRA, CDR2 YSYEKL. The CDR3, as DNA: TGCGCCAGCAGCCAATGGTCAACAGGCGGGGTGGGAGAGACCCAGTACTTC. This encodes CASSQWSTGGVGETQYF.

The rearrangement uses TRBV27 and TRBJ2-2; D remains ambiguous. Trimming removed 4 bases at V and 6 bases at J, with 3 bases between. The CDR3 totals 11 residues. The germline CDR1 and CDR2 sequences are MNHEY and SMNVEV (reference sequence). For the CDR3, the DNA is TGTGCCAGCAGTTCTGCCGGGGAGCTGTTTTTT. It encodes CASSSAGELFF.

This clone turned up a few times. This chain uses TRBV6-5 with TRBJ2-2; D not resolved. From germline, CDR1 is MNHEY and CDR2 SVGAGI. CDR3 length equals 12 residues. Trimming stripped 6 bases from V and 7 bases from J, with 9 bases between. The CDR3 sequence is CASRNRLGELFF. As DNA, the CDR3 is TGTGCCAGCAGGAACCGCCTCGGGGAGCTGTTTTTT.

This clone was recorded a few times. The chain carries TRBV28 and TRBJ2-1; 14 nucleotides agree with TRBD2. This CDR3 comprises 17 residues. V was pared by 3 bases and J by 10 bases, with 11 bases of the junction left unmatched. Germline V lookup: CDR1 MDHEN, CDR2 SYDVKM. The DNA for the CDR3 is TGTGCCAGCAGTTTGGATCGACTAGCGGGAGGGCCAAAAGAGCAGTTCTTC. Translation: CASSLDRLAGGPKEQFF.

This clone was seen more than once but under ten times. The chain employs TRBV15 and TRBJ2-7, with 8 positions matching TRBD1. CDR1 is LNHNV, CDR2 YYDKDF, per germline (reference sequence). This CDR3 has 14 amino acids. V dropped 5 bases and J dropped 3; count of bases not matched to a gene: 6. The CDR3: CATSLDRGVYEQYF. The CDR3 DNA is TGTGCCACCAGCTTAGACAGGGGTGTCTACGAGCAGTACTTC. The entire variable domain, with the rest obtained from reference TRBV15 and TRBJ2-7, is as follows: DAMVIQNPRYQVTQFGKPVTLSCSQTLNHNVMYWYQQKSSQAPKLLFHYYDKDFNNEADTPDNFQSRRPNTSFCFLDIRSPGLGDTAMYLCATSLDRGVYEQYFGPGTRLTVT.

This clone was seen more than once but under ten times. This chain connects TRBV29-1 to TRBJ2-3; 12 nucleotides align to TRBD2. V dropped 5 bases and J dropped 2; count of bases not matched to a gene: 5. The germline V gene encodes CDR1 SQVTM and CDR2 ANQGSEA. This CDR3 has 15 amino acids. Written as DNA, the CDR3 is TGCAGCGTTTCTAGACTAGCGGGAGACACAGATACGCAGTATTTT. Translating it yields CSVSRLAGDTDTQYF.

The sample holds a few counts of this clone. V and J are TRBV7-2 and TRBJ2-7; D perhaps matches TRBD2 (6 bases). Deletions cut 5 bases from V and 11 bases from J, with 19 bases between. This CDR3 region has 13 residues. Per germline, CDR1 SGHTA and CDR2 FQGNSA. The DNA for the CDR3 is TGTGCCAGCAGCCAGACTCCGGAGGGGTGGAAGTACTTC. It encodes CASSQTPEGWKYF.

V is TRBV10-3 and J is TRBJ2-1; 10 nucleotides align to TRBD1. The ends lost 7 bases at V and 5 bases at J; junction bases unmatched: 5. CDR1 ENHRY and CDR2 SYGVKD come from the germline V gene. The CDR3 has 14 amino acids. The CDR3 nucleotides are TGTGCCATCAATATGGGACAGGGGAACAATGAGCAGTTCTTC. It translates to CAINMGQGNNEQFF.

This clone was detected only a few times. A much larger clone is a single base away; this may be a read error. Other DNA sequences of this sample code for an identical CDR3. The V and J genes are TRBV2 and TRBJ2-5; no reliable D call. V was clipped by 6 bases and J by 3 bases, with 5 bases between them. This CDR3 comprises 11 residues. Germline V CDR1 and CDR2: SNHLY, FYNNEI. Here the CDR3 reads CASSSEETQYF. In DNA form, the CDR3 reads TGTGCCAGCAGCTCCGAAGAGACCCAGTACTTC.

This chain joins TRBV5-1 and TRBJ2-7; D perhaps matches TRBD2 (6 bases). CDR1 SGHRS and CDR2 YFSETQ come from the germline V gene. Trimming pared 9 bases from V and 2 bases from J, leaving 36 bases between. The CDR3 loop spans 20 amino acids. CDR3 coding DNA: TGCGCCACCAGACACTCTCCTTTACCCATCTTTCGGGACTTTGCCTACGAGCAGTACTTC. Translated: CATRHSPLPIFRDFAYEQYF.